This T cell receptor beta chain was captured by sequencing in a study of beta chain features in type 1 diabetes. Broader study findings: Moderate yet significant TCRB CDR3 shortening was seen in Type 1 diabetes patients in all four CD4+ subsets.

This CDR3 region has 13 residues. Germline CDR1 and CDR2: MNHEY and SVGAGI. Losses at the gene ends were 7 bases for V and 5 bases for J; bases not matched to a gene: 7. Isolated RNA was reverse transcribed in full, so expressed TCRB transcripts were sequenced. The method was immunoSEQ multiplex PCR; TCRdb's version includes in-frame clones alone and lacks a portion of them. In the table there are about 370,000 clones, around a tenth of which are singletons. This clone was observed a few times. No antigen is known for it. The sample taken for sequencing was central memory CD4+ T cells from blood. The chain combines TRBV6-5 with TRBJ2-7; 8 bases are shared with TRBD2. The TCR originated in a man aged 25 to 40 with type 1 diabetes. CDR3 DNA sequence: TGTGCCAGCAATGTGGCGGGAGGCGACGAGCAGTACTTC. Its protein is CASNVAGGDEQYF.